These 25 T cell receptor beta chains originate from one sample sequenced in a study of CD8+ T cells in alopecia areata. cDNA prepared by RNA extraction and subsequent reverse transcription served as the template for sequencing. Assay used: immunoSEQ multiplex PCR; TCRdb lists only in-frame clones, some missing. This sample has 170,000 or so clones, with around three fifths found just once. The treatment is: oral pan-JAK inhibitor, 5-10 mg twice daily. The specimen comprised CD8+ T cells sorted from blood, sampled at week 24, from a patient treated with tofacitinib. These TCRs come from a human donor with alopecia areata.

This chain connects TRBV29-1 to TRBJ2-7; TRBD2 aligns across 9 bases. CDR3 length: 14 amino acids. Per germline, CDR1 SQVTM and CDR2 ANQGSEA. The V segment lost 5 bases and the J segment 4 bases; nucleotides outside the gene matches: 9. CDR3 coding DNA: TGCAGCGTTTTGAGTCTAGCGGGGCGGTACGAGCAGTACTTC. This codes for CSVLSLAGRYEQYF.

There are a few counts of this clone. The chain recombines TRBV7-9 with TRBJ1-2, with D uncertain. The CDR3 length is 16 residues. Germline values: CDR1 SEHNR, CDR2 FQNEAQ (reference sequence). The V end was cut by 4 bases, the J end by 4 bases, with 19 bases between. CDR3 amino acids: CASSSPPAGARYGYTF. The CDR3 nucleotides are TGTGCCAGCAGCTCACCGCCCGCAGGCGCCCGCTATGGCTACACCTTC.

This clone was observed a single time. CDR3 loop: CASSRGLAGQQFF. CDR3 in DNA: TGCGCCAGCAGCCGAGGACTAGCGGGGCAGCAGTTCTTC. The chain recombines TRBV4-1 with TRBJ2-1; 12 bases agree with TRBD2. CDR1 is MGHRA and CDR2 is YSYEKL in the germline V gene. The CDR3 sequence is 13 residues long. The junction had 3 bases not matched to a gene; V was cut back by 4 bases and J by 11 bases.

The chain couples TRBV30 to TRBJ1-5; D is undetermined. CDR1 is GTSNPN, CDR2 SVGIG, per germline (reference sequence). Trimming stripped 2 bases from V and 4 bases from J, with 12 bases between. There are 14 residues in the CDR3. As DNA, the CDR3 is TGTGCCTGGAGTCTTCCCCAGGCTAATCAGCCCCAGCATTTT. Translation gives CAWSLPQANQPQHF.

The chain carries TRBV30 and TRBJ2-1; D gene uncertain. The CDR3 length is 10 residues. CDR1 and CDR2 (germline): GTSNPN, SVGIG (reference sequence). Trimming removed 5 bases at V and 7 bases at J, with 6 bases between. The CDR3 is CAWRKNEQFF. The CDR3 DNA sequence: TGTGCCTGGCGTAAGAATGAGCAGTTCTTC.

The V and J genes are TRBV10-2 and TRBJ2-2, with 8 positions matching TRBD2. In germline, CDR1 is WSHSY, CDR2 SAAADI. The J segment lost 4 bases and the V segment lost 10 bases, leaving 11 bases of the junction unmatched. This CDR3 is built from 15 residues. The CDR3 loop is CATSGGLASTGELFF. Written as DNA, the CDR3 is TGCGCCACCTCGGGGGGGCTAGCGAGCACCGGGGAGCTGTTTTTT.

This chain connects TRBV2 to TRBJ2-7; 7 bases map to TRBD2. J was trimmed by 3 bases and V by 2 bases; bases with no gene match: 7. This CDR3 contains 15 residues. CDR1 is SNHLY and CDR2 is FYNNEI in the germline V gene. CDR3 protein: CASSETGTTIYEQYF. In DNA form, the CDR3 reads TGTGCCAGCAGTGAAACCGGGACTACGATCTACGAGCAGTACTTC.

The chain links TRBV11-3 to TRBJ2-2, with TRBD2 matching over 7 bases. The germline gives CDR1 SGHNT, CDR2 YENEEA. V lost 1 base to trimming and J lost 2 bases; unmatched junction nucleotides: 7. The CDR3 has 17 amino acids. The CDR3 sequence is CASSLVGEGENTGELFF. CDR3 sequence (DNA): TGTGCCAGCAGCTTAGTAGGGGAGGGAGAAAACACCGGGGAGCTGTTTTTT.

CDR3 in amino acids: CASSPGQDRYGYTF. The DNA of the CDR3 is TGTGCCAGCAGCCCGGGACAGGACCGCTATGGCTACACCTTC. The V gene is TRBV9, the J gene TRBJ1-2; 8 bases are shared with TRBD1. The CDR3 is 14 amino acids. V gave up 4 bases and J gave up 4 bases; unmatched junction bases: 6. Looked up from germline, CDR1 is SGDLS and CDR2 is YYNGEE.

DNA for the CDR3: TGTGCCAGCAGTGAAGGACAGTCGAGCTCCTACGAGCAGTACTTC. This encodes CASSEGQSSSYEQYF. J is TRBJ2-7 and V is TRBV6-1; a possible D gene is TRBD1 (5 bases). The CDR3 length is 15 residues. With 1 base removed from V and 0 bases from J, the gap between germline ends came to 10 bases. In germline, CDR1 is MNHNS, CDR2 SASEGT.

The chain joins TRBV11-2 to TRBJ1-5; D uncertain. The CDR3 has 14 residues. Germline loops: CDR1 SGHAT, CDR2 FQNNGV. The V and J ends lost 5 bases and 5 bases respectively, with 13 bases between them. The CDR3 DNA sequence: TGTGCCAGCAGCATACTTGGACCCCATCAGCCCCAGCATTTT. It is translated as CASSILGPHQPQHF.

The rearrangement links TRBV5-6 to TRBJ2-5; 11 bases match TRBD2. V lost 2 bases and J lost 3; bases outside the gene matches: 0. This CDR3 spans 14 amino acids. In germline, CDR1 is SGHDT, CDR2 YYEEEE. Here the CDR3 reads CASSLLAGEETQYF. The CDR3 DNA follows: TGTGCCAGCAGCTTACTAGCGGGGGAAGAGACCCAGTACTTC.

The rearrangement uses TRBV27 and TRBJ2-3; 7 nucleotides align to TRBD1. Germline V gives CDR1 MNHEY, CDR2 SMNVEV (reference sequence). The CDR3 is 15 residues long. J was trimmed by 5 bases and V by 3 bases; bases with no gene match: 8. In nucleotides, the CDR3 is TGTGCCAGCAGTTTGAAACAGGGGTTTCAAGATACGCAGTATTTT. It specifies CASSLKQGFQDTQYF.

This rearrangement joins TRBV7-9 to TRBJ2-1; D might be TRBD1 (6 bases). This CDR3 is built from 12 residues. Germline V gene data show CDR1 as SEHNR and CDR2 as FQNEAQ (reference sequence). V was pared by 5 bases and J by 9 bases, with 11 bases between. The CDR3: CASSQTGPEQFF. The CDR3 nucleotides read TGTGCCAGCAGCCAGACAGGACCTGAGCAGTTCTTC.

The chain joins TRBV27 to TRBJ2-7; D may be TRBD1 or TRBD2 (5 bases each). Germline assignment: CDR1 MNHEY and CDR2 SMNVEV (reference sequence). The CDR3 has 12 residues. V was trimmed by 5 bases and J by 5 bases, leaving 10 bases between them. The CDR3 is CASSRGTDEQYF. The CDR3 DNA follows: TGTGCCAGCAGTCGAGGGACGGACGAGCAGTACTTC.

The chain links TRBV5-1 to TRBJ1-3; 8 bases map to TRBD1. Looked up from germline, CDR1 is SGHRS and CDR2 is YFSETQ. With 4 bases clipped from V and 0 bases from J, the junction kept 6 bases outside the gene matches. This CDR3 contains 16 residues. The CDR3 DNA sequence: TGCGCCAGCAGCCTCGGACAGGGCAGCTCTGGAAACACCATATATTTT. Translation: CASSLGQGSSGNTIYF.

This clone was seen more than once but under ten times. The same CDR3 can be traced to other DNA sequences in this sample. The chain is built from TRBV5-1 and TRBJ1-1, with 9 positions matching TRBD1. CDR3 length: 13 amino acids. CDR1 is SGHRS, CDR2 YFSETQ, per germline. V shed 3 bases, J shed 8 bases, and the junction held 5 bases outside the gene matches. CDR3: CASSWTGEGEAFF. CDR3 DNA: TGCGCCAGCAGCTGGACAGGGGAAGGGGAAGCTTTCTTT.

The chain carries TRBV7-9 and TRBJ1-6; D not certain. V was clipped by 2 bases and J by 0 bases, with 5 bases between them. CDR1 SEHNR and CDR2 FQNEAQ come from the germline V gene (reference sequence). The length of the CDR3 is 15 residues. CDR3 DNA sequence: TGTGCCAGCAGCTTATCCAGCTCCTATAATTCACCCCTCCACTTT. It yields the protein CASSLSSSYNSPLHF.

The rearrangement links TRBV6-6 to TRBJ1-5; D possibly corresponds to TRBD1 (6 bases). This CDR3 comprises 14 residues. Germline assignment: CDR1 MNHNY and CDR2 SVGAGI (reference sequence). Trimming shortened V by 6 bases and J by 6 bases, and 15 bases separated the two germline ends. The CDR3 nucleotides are TGTGCCAGCAGACCACAGGGAGTGGGTCAGCCCCAGCATTTT. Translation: CASRPQGVGQPQHF.

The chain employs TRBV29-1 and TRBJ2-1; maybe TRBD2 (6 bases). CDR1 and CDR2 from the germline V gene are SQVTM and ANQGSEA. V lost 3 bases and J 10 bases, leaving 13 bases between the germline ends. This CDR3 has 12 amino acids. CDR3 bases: TGCAGCGTTGAGGAGGGGAACAGCGAGCAGTTCTTC. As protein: CSVEEGNSEQFF.

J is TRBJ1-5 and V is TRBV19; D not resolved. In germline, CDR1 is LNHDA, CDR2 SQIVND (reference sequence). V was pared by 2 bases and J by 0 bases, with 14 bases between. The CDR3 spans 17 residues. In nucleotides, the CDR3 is TGTGCCAGTAGTATACTCCCATTGTCCACTAGCAATCAGCCCCAGCATTTT. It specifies CASSILPLSTSNQPQHF.

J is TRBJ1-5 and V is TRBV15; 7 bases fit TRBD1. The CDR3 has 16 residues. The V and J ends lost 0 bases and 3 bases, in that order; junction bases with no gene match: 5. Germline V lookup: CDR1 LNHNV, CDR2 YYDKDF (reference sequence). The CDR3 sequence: CATSRDRGQPNQPQHF. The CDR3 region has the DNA TGTGCCACCAGCAGAGACCGGGGACAGCCCAATCAGCCCCAGCATTTT.

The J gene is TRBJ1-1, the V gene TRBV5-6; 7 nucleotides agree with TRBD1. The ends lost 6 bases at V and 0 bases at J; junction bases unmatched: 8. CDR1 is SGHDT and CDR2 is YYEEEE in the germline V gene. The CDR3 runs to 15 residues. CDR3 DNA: TGTGCCAGCAACCCGCAGACAGGGATGAACACTGAAGCTTTCTTT. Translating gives CASNPQTGMNTEAFF.

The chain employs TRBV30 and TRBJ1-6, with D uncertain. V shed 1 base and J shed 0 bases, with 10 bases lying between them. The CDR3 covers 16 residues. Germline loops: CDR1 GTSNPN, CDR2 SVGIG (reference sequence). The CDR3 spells CAWSGVESSYNSPLHF. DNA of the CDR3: TGTGCCTGGAGTGGTGTGGAAAGCTCCTATAATTCACCCCTCCACTTT.

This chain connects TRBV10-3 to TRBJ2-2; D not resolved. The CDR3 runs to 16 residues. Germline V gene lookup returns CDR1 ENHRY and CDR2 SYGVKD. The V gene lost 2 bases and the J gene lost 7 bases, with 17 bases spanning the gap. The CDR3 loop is CAISELEAKSYGELFF. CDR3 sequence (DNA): TGTGCCATCAGTGAGCTCGAGGCCAAAAGCTACGGGGAGCTGTTTTTT.